A single TCR beta chain is shown here with its context. Only a few counts were recorded for this clonotype. The antigen it recognizes is unknown. Base qualities are not at hand, and no much larger clone is one base apart. Systemically healthy Caucasian individuals from Russia, over 30 in total and aged roughly 6 to 100 years, were included as donors. Each donor gave approximately 10 milliliters of peripheral blood, collected into EDTA-treated Vacutainer tubes. Ficoll-Paque density-gradient centrifugation was used to isolate PBMCs, with at least 7 million per sample. Total RNA, at least 6 micrograms per sample, was extracted from PBMCs with Trizol reagent. Naive CD45RAhigh/CD27high T cell percentages were measured by flow cytometry on a PBMC aliquot from every donor. This record belongs to a study of blood T cells in healthy people across ages (dated by TCRdb to between 2015 and 2017). As for the study more broadly: In model experiments, template switching captured roughly one uniquely barcoded TCR beta cDNA molecule for every two T cells. Age-related changes in TCR beta repertoire diversity were measured in the study by deep sequencing normalized with unique cDNA molecular identifiers. The donors were split into four age groups: young (average about 15 years), middle-aged (39), aged (around 67) and long-lived (about 74). Two additional independent replicas of 1 million unique cDNA reads from the same blood draw were analyzed for two donors (one aged 18 to 30 and one aged 80 or older).

Library prep was done by 5' RACE. For sequencing, an Illumina HiSeq 2500 was employed. The second PCR ran for about 7 to 11 cycles and used a J-beta primer mix along with a sample-barcoded 5' primer. A unique molecular identifier was introduced onto each TCR beta cDNA molecule by a template-switch 5' adaptor carrying 12 random nucleotides. At least 3 million CDR3-containing paired-end reads were obtained from each sample. First-strand cDNA was synthesized from all RNA with the Mint cDNA synthesis kit, primed by a TRBC-specific oligonucleotide. Following uracil-DNA glycosylase treatment, a first 18-cycle PCR with universal primers M1SS and BC2_uni_R was performed on all cDNA. Per the original workflow: Normalization of each sample was performed by random selection of 1 million high-quality reads, each carrying a distinct molecular identifier. Reads sharing molecular identifiers were discarded rather than binned into consensus sequences. MiTCR, set to a Q25 quality threshold and the strictest error-elimination algorithm, was used for CDR3 identification, clonotype clustering and error correction. Lower-bound total TCR beta diversity was estimated with a nonparametric unseen species model using Euler transformation. Through fastp at Q25 and MiXCR, TCRdb rebuilt clones from the public reads, retaining in-frame beta chains. Each record represents a unique CDR3 protein, reported with the most common genes and DNA among its rows. The V and J calls shown here were made by TCRdb, not taken from the authors' results. The sample records around 820,000 distinct CDR3 sequences, 20% to 25% of which are singletons. The top ten constitute under 4.5% of the sample.

The CDR3 runs 15 amino acids, cysteine and phenylalanine included. Of all the DNA, just the CDR3 is kept, 45 bases in frame from base 1. The germline V gene supplies CDR1 SGHRS and CDR2 YFSETQ. V sheds 0 bases and J sheds 7 bases, leaving 14 bases between their ends. General findings and caveats noted by the study authors: Since profiling was done on bulk unsorted PBMCs, naive and antigen-experienced compartments could not be conclusively compared. Compared with the aged group, the long-lived group had more naive CD4+ T cells, fewer expanded clones and increased TCR diversity, suggesting age selection. Observed TCR beta diversity correlated strongly with the percentage of naive T cells measured by flow cytometry. Observed TCR beta diversity per million T cells fell roughly linearly with age, and a significant reduction was already apparent by age roughly 40. Estimates of total diversity based on one million sequenced T cells were considered lower bounds and underestimates. Because the CMV infection status of the donors was unknown, age-related changes in expanded clonotypes may potentially have been confounded.

The same data also went into a second study, on T cells of mothers and their children. In that second paper, the authors write: Nine systemically healthy Caucasian individuals, comprising three mothers and their six children, were included as donors. cDNA synthesis consumed the entire amount of extracted RNA, loaded at 1.5 ug RNA in each 15 ul reaction. Sample barcodes and 2-4 random nucleotides were added via the M1S primer in the second PCR. Over 8 million TCR beta CDR3 reads were obtained for each mother, and around 2.7 million reads were obtained for each child. TCR recombination output is similarly shaped by thymic selection in related and unrelated pairs, with a minor effect exerted by inherited differences. Normalized repertoire overlap in related mother-child pairs was always slightly higher than in unrelated mother-child pairs, but the difference was never significant. With a sensitivity of approximately 100 clones per million clonotypes, no persistent microchimeric T cell clones were detected. To look for features that set related mother-child pairs apart from unrelated individuals, the researchers ran deep NGS to compare the TCR beta repertoires of mothers and children. On average, the children were approximately 11 +/- 4 years old, while the mothers were about 40 +/- 4 years old. Libraries were sequenced on Illumina HiSeq 2000 with 100+100 nt paired-end reads after adapter ligation with NEBNext reagents. To prevent cross-contamination, the mother and child libraries were prepared a month apart and were sequenced in separate runs. Each donor had between about 500,000 and 2,300,000 distinct TCR beta clonotypes identified. Naive TCR beta clonotypes were estimated from low-frequency clonotypes matched to each donor's FACS-determined naive share, without sorting.

The V and J genes are TRBV5-1 and TRBJ2-4, with no reliable assignment of the D segment. The TCR sequence derives from a boy aged 5-17 years in good health. The sequenced sample consisted of blood. The DNA is as follows: TGCGCCAGCAGCTTGGAATTGGGATACCGCAACATTCAGTACTTC. Its amino acids are CASSLELGYRNIQYF.